A selection of T cell receptor beta chains follows, all from one sample in a study of blood T cell repertoires in COVID-19. Method: immunoSEQ multiplex PCR; TCRdb's copy keeps in-frame clones and lacks some. The sample has fewer than 300,000 clones, 83% seen once; the top ten hold around 2.5%. Specimen: peripheral blood. All receptors come from a woman aged 70 to 79 with active or convalescent COVID-19. CDR3s include the opening cysteine and the closing phenylalanine or tryptophan.

j_gene | v_gene | CDR3aa
TRBJ1-2 | TRBV20-1 | CSASPRDRGGKGYTF
TRBJ2-1 | TRBV27 | CASSLTSGSVHNEQFF
TRBJ2-7 | TRBV28 | CASTSWSPAYEQYF
TRBJ1-2 | TRBV7-2 | CASSLTGAGYGYTF
TRBJ1-1 | TRBV27 | CASSLLPTSEAFF
TRBJ2-1 | TRBV7-9 | CASSLVRENEQFF
TRBJ2-5 | TRBV7-6 | CASSLGLAAQETQYF
TRBJ1-2 | TRBV7-8 | CASSLTRPTGGYTF
TRBJ2-5 | TRBV28 | CASSRQGRETQYF
TRBJ1-2 | TRBV5-5 | CASSYRQGGGYGYTF
TRBJ2-2 | TRBV19 | CASSILSGGHTGELFF
TRBJ2-7 | TRBV7-2 | CASSPRQLVYEQYF
TRBJ1-2 | TRBV18 | CASSPGTDNYGYTF
TRBJ2-7 | TRBV18 | CASSPFNGGILDEQYF
TRBJ1-2 | TRBV29-1 | CSVMMGAGLFYTF
TRBJ2-1 | TRBV18 | CASSPFGPEQFF
TRBJ2-1 | TRBV5-1 | CASSLETSGATMFF
TRBJ1-2 | TRBV5-1 | CASSLVGGRGGGYTF
TRBJ1-2 | TRBV28 | CASSLPTGGNYGYTF
TRBJ2-7 | TRBV4-2 | CASSQGTSGESEQYF
TRBJ1-2 | TRBV24-1 | CATSDPHATGLYGYTF
TRBJ1-2 | TRBV27 | CASAHGTGTLNYGYTF
TRBJ2-1 | TRBV5-5 | CASSLGPTGEQFF
TRBJ2-1 | TRBV10-3 | CAISVVLAGGDNEQFF
TRBJ2-1 | TRBV7-9 | CAIPGERSHNEQFF
TRBJ2-5 | TRBV5-5 | CASSLTSSGETQYF
TRBJ2-3 | TRBV18 | CASSPPGLHIDTQYF
TRBJ2-7 | TRBV7-8 | CASSLRLAGPYEQYF
TRBJ1-5 | TRBV3-1/TRBV3-2 | CASSQGPGTDNQPQHF
TRBJ1-4 | TRBV5-4 | CASRRQGVNEKLFF
TRBJ1-6 | TRBV30 | CAWSSESYNSPLHF
TRBJ1-1 | TRBV2 | CASRGDGRKFEAFF
TRBJ2-5 | TRBV5-1 | CASSPQLAGQETQYF
TRBJ1-1 | TRBV5-1 | CASSLDRGQVWNTEAFF
TRBJ2-7 | TRBV3-1/TRBV3-2 | CASTNTFVSSEQYF
TRBJ1-1 | TRBV28 | CASSFGLGDTEAFF
TRBJ2-2 | TRBV4-1 | CASSQMRPWGPTGELFF
TRBJ1-2 | TRBV2 | CASSENRDSPSYSGYTF
TRBJ1-5 | TRBV28 | CASRPQGAVQPQHF
TRBJ1-1 | TRBV5-4 | CASSLAGGPLGAFF
TRBJ2-7 | TRBV5-1 | CAIPHRGQSYEQYF
TRBJ2-1 | TRBV19 | CASSTGFYNEQFF
TRBJ2-3 | TRBV4-2 | CASSLDLGLAGADTQYF
TRBJ1-1 | TRBV7-9 | CASTPLQANTEAFF
TRBJ1-5 | TRBV24-1 | CAIQGAWDQPQHF
TRBJ2-2 | TRBV21-1 | CASSNLRGPPGVTGELFF
TRBJ2-3 | TRBV29-1 | CSVEGQKSTDTQYF
TRBJ2-2 | TRBV28 | CASSPRGAATGELFF
TRBJ2-5 | TRBV11-2 | CASSQRGGRETQYF